This record looks at one TCR beta chain sequence and its context. Antigen: not known. This sample was included in a study of cytomegalovirus exposure and HLA in healthy donors. Study-level results: TCR beta sequences reportedly predicted the HLA-A and HLA-B alleles of most subjects accurately.

With 60 Vbeta and 13 Jbeta primers, the PCR was carried out. Here immunoSEQ multiplex PCR was the method, and the copy in TCRdb shows in-frame clones only, minus some. This repertoire shows about 100,000 clones, around 74% found once; its top ten account for 11% to 15%. V lost 6 bases and J 5 bases, leaving 7 bases between the germline ends. CDR1 and CDR2 from the germline V gene are SGHRS and YFSETQ. The CDR3 covers 11 residues. The rearrangement joins TRBV5-1 to TRBJ2-3; a possible D gene is TRBD1 (6 bases). Material: PBMCs. This TCR was sampled from a male donor in good health and CMV-seropositive. The CDR3 bases are TGCGCCAGCATACAGGGAGATACGCAGTATTTT. This gives the protein CASIQGDTQYF.